The text below deals with one T cell receptor (beta chain). Its antigen is currently unknown. This sample is drawn from a study of shared clonotypes between healthy human individuals. Study as a whole: A few men and a couple of women, aged 18 to 49, were donors.

Measured with immunoSEQ multiplex PCR; TCRdb has only the in-frame clones, and not every one. Counted here are hundreds of thousands of clones, around 95% occurring once; the ten biggest clones make up 0.1% to 0.11%. Selected positively for CCR7 and CD45RO-negative, naive CD8 cells excluded terminally differentiated effector memory CD45RA+ cells. CDR1 is SQVTM and CDR2 is ANQGSEA in the germline V gene. The CDR3 has 13 residues. Points from the study as a whole: Naive subsets generally exceeded memory subsets in estimated richness. Lower generation probabilities were found for non-shared clonotypes than for those shared by all four donors.

This TCR derives from a young woman in good health. The sequencing sample was made of naive CD8+ T cells sorted from blood. The chain couples TRBV29-1 to TRBJ2-3; 9 nucleotides line up with TRBD2. CDR3 DNA: TGCAGGATAGCGGGAGAGGGCACAGATACGCAGTATTTT. Translation: CRIAGEGTDTQYF.